This entry lists 20 T cell receptor beta chains sequenced from one sample in a study of T-cell memory formation after mild COVID-19. TCRdb redid the calling of the 5' RACE reads with MiXCR, one entry per CDR3 protein. Of roughly 400,000 distinct CDR3 sequences in the sample, more than 15% were seen once. The sample was PBMCs or a T cell subset sorted from them (not recorded which). These receptors came from a man aged 18 to 35 who had mild COVID-19 (a few samples of this study predate the infection). Cell type and time point are not known.

This clonotype has more than one count but fewer than ten. The genes are TRBV5-5 and TRBJ1-5; no reliable D call. V was shortened by 5 bases and J by 0 bases, with 6 bases between the two germline ends. The CDR3 is made up of 13 amino acids. From germline, CDR1 is SGHKS and CDR2 YYEKEE (reference sequence). In DNA form, the CDR3 reads TGTGCCAGCAGTGCGCGTAGCAATCAGCCCCAGCATTTT. Protein product: CASSARSNQPQHF.

This clonotype has just a few counts. The chain carries TRBV3-1 and TRBJ2-1; TRBD2 aligns across 12 bases. CDR1 and CDR2 (germline): LGHDT, YNNKEL (reference sequence). V lost 0 bases, J lost 12 bases, and 6 bases stayed unmatched. This CDR3 is built from 15 residues. CDR3 amino acids: CASSQDPSGGARQFF. CDR3 nucleotides: TGTGCCAGCAGCCAAGACCCTAGCGGGGGGGCCAGGCAGTTCTTC.

This clonotype was seen a handful of times. The chain links TRBV7-3 to TRBJ2-1; 8 nucleotides match TRBD2. The CDR3 covers 16 residues. J was trimmed by 2 bases and V by 1 base; bases with no gene match: 4. The germline CDR1 and CDR2 sequences are SGHTA and FQGTGA. CDR3 sequence reads: CASSLSGGSPYNEQFF. The CDR3 DNA is TGTGCCAGCAGCTTAAGCGGGGGGTCCCCCTACAATGAGCAGTTCTTC.

This clonotype appeared many times. The rearrangement uses TRBV4-2 and TRBJ2-1; the D gene could be TRBD1 or TRBD2 (6 bases each). Germline CDR1 and CDR2: LGHNA and YNFKEQ. The CDR3 runs to 16 residues. V lost 0 bases to trimming and J lost 2 bases, with 11 bases between them. As DNA, the CDR3 is TGTGCCAGCAGCCAAGATCCGGGGGCGGCCTACAATGAGCAGTTCTTC. It encodes CASSQDPGAAYNEQFF.

This clonotype was counted only a few times. The chain carries TRBV7-9 and TRBJ1-1; D remains ambiguous. Germline V CDR1 and CDR2: SEHNR, FQNEAQ (reference sequence). This CDR3 has 14 residues. The germline V and J ends were trimmed by 7 bases and 5 bases, with 17 bases remaining between them. The CDR3 DNA reads as TGTGCCAGCACCCCCGAACCCGGGTGGACTGAAGCTTTCTTT. Translating it yields CASTPEPGWTEAFF.

The V and J genes are TRBV12-3 or TRBV12-4 and TRBJ2-7; tentatively, D is TRBD1 (6 bases). Trimming took 4 bases from V and 12 from J, leaving 13 bases between them. The CDR3 runs to 11 residues. The CDR3 sequence is CASSSWGTRYV. In DNA, the CDR3 is TGTGCCAGCAGTTCGTGGGGGACAAGGTACGTC.

The table lists this clonotype with many counts. This chain uses TRBV7-9 with TRBJ1-2; D not certain. Deletions cut 1 base from V and 5 bases from J, with 14 bases between. The CDR3 runs to 15 residues. Germline lookup yields CDR1 SEHNR and CDR2 FQNEAQ (reference sequence). Here the CDR3 DNA reads TGTGCCAGCAGCTTAGTGCAGGACGGTCATTATGGCTACACCTTC. Translating it yields CASSLVQDGHYGYTF.

This clonotype turned up a few times. The chain carries TRBV7-9 and TRBJ2-1, with D possibly being TRBD1 or TRBD2 (5 bases each). V was clipped by 1 base and J by 11 bases, with 9 bases between them. This CDR3 contains 12 residues. Germline V CDR1 and CDR2: SEHNR, FQNEAQ (reference sequence). The CDR3 protein is CASSLGGEKQFF. CDR3 DNA sequence: TGTGCCAGCAGCTTAGGAGGGGAAAAGCAGTTCTTC.

The chain links TRBV18 to TRBJ2-3; D not resolved. This CDR3 has 15 residues. Per germline, CDR1 KGHSH and CDR2 LQKENI. Trimming took 3 bases from V and 0 from J, leaving 10 bases between them. In nucleotides, the CDR3 is TGTGCCAGCTCACCTGTCCAGCAGAGCACAGATACGCAGTATTTT. Protein sequence: CASSPVQQSTDTQYF.

This clonotype was counted ten times or more. The gene calls are TRBV11-2 and TRBJ2-1, with D perhaps matching TRBD1 (6 bases). Germline V gives CDR1 SGHAT, CDR2 FQNNGV. The CDR3 loop spans 16 amino acids. Trimming shortened V by 2 bases and J by 1 base, and 12 bases separated the two germline ends. DNA of the CDR3: TGTGCCAGCAGCTTATTCTGGACAGCATCCTACAATGAGCAGTTCTTC. This translates into CASSLFWTASYNEQFF.

This clonotype occurred many times. A read error may account for a junction end that differs from germline. The chain carries TRBV5-6 and TRBJ2-7, with D unresolved. CDR3 length: 14 residues. Germline V gene lookup returns CDR1 SGHDT and CDR2 YYEEEE. The CDR3 here is CASSLGGSSYEQYF. CDR3 DNA sequence: TGTGCCAGCAGTTTGGGCGGAAGCTCCTACGAGCAGTACTTC.

This chain joins TRBV19 and TRBJ1-1, with D uncertain. Germline CDR1 LNHDA, CDR2 SQIVND (reference sequence). This CDR3 has 15 residues. Trimming pared 3 bases from V and 1 base from J, leaving 12 bases between. CDR3 amino acids: CASSIRGSQNTEAFF. CDR3 DNA: TGTGCCAGTAGTATTAGAGGCAGCCAGAACACTGAAGCTTTCTTT.

The chain combines TRBV18 with TRBJ1-2; TRBD1 matches at 7 bases. The CDR3 consists of 17 residues. The V segment lost 3 bases and the J segment 4 bases; nucleotides outside the gene matches: 14. Per the germline V gene, CDR1 is KGHSH and CDR2 is LQKENI. DNA of the CDR3: TGTGCCAGCTCACCGACTACCGGGACAGAAGTTCCCTATGGCTACACCTTC. Translated: CASSPTTGTEVPYGYTF.

V usage is TRBV5-4 and J usage is TRBJ2-2; D is uncertain. The germline V gene encodes CDR1 SGHNT and CDR2 YYREEE (reference sequence). Trimming stripped 3 bases from V and 4 bases from J, with 7 bases between. The CDR3 is made up of 13 amino acids. CDR3 bases: TGTGCCAGCAGCTACAGCCCCACCGGGGAGCTGTTTTTT. Its protein product is CASSYSPTGELFF. The variable domain in full, with the rest retrieved from reference TRBV5-4 and TRBJ2-2, is ETGVTQSPTHLIKTRGQQVTLRCSSQSGHNTVSWYQQALGQGPQFIFQYYREEENGRGNFPPRFSGLQFPNYSSELNVNALELDDSALYLCASSYSPTGELFFGEGSRLTVL.

In its sample, this clonotype was seen a few times. The chain uses TRBV29-1 and TRBJ1-1, with a possible D match to TRBD1 (6 bases). The CDR3 is made up of 12 amino acids. Per the germline V gene, CDR1 is SQVTM and CDR2 is ANQGSEA. The V end was cut by 1 base, the J end by 7 bases, with 10 bases between. The DNA for the CDR3 is TGCAGCGTTGAAGTCCGGGACATTGAAGCTTTCTTT. This encodes CSVEVRDIEAFF.

This clonotype was seen only a few times. V is TRBV30 and J is TRBJ1-2; D is uncertain. V lost 4 bases and J 5 bases, leaving 14 bases between the germline ends. This CDR3 contains 13 residues. The germline gives CDR1 GTSNPN, CDR2 SVGIG (reference sequence). DNA of the CDR3: TGTGCCTGGAAGGGTTACGGGCCATATGGCTACACCTTC. Translation gives CAWKGYGPYGYTF. Full variable domain (outside the CDR3, taken from reference TRBV30 and TRBJ1-2): SQTIHQWPATLVQPVGSPLSLECTVEGTSNPNLYWYRQAAGRGLQLLFYSVGIGQISSEVPQNLSASRPQDRQFILSSKKLLLSDSGFYLCAWKGYGPYGYTFGSGTRLTVV.

The rearrangement links TRBV5-1 to TRBJ1-2; D is undetermined. Deletions cut 4 bases from V and 3 bases from J, with 7 bases between. Germline values: CDR1 SGHRS, CDR2 YFSETQ. The CDR3 is made up of 12 amino acids. The CDR3, as DNA: TGCGCCAGCAGCGAGTCGGACTATGGCTACACCTTC. Translating it yields CASSESDYGYTF.

This clonotype was recorded a few times. This chain uses TRBV7-2 with TRBJ1-3, with 9 bases identical to TRBD1. CDR1 and CDR2 from the germline V gene are SGHTA and FQGNSA. The CDR3 runs 16 residues. Trimming at V came to 3 bases and at J to 0 bases, leaving 3 bases not matched to a gene. CDR3 loop: CASSFGTGLSGNTIYF. CDR3 coding DNA: TGTGCCAGCAGCTTCGGGACAGGGCTCTCTGGAAACACCATATATTTT. Filled out from reference TRBV7-2 and TRBJ1-3, the complete variable domain reads GAGVSQSPSNKVTEKGKDVELRCDPISGHTALYWYRQSLGQGLEFLIYFQGNSAPDKSGLPSDRFSAERTGGSVSTLTIQRTQQEDSAVYLCASSFGTGLSGNTIYFGEGSWLTVV.

This chain connects TRBV20-1 to TRBJ2-1; weak D call: TRBD2 (5 bases). Trimming stripped 3 bases from V and 9 bases from J, with 15 bases between. The germline V gene encodes CDR1 DFQATT and CDR2 SNEGSKA (reference sequence). CDR3 length: 13 residues. The CDR3 here is CSASLAGVGEQFF. The CDR3, as DNA: TGCAGTGCTAGCCTAGCAGGTGTGGGTGAGCAGTTCTTC.

Details on this clonotype: A read error is possible here, since a much larger clone lies one base away. This chain connects TRBV7-9 to TRBJ2-3; D ambiguous. The CDR3 contains 12 residues. The V gene's germline CDR1 is SEHNR and CDR2 FQNEAQ (reference sequence). Trimming removed 6 bases at V and 7 bases at J, with 11 bases between. In DNA form, the CDR3 reads TGTGCCAGCAGTCACGGACCAAATACGCAGTATTTT. The encoded protein is CASSHGPNTQYF.